The 25 T cell receptor beta chains below all came from one sample that was sequenced in a study of T-cell reconstitution after alpha-beta-depleted transplantation in children. Unique molecular identifiers tagged the TCRbeta library. TCRdb reprocessed the PCR reads with MiXCR, giving one entry per CDR3 protein. The sample yields roughly 280,000 distinct CDR3 sequences, around 10% seen once. The material sequenced was peripheral blood, taken 180 days after TCRalphabeta/CD19-depleted stem cell transplant. The receptors originated from a male patient between 2 and 10 years old who had a stem cell transplant for chronic granulomatous disease, so the T cells may come from the graft donor.

The gene calls are TRBV7-2 and TRBJ2-5; possibly TRBD1 or TRBD2 for D (5 bases each). V lost 4 bases and J 1 base, leaving 13 bases between the germline ends. This CDR3 has 15 residues. Germline V CDR1 and CDR2: SGHTA, FQGNSA. The CDR3 nucleotides read TGTGCCAGCAGCTCCGAGGGGCCCGCCCAAGAGACCCAGTACTTC. As protein: CASSSEGPAQETQYF.

As concerns this clonotype: This could be a read error, since a much larger clone is one nucleotide away. V and J are TRBV5-1 and TRBJ2-7; 7 bases are shared with TRBD1. Per the germline V gene, CDR1 is SGHRS and CDR2 is YFSETQ. This CDR3 is 15 amino acids long. CDR3 coding DNA: TGCGCCACCAGCTTGGTGGGACAGCGCTCCTACGAGCAGTACTTC. This encodes CATSLVGQRSYEQYF.

This clonotype was detected many times. The V and J genes are TRBV29-1 and TRBJ2-1, with D perhaps matching TRBD2 (6 bases). Between the trimmed V and J ends, which lost 6 bases and 3 bases, there was a span of 18 bases. CDR3 length: 15 residues. Germline V gene data show CDR1 as SQVTM and CDR2 as ANQGSEA. CDR3 sequence reads: CSVFRRGPSYNEQFF. CDR3 sequence (DNA): TGCAGCGTGTTCCGGCGGGGACCTAGCTACAATGAGCAGTTCTTC.

This clonotype showed up many times. The J gene is TRBJ1-1, the V gene TRBV7-3; D possibly corresponds to TRBD1 (5 bases). CDR1 SGHTA and CDR2 FQGTGA come from the germline V gene. This CDR3 has 14 amino acids. V shed 2 bases and J shed 3 bases, with 10 bases lying between them. CDR3 nucleotides: TGTGCCAGCAGCTTAGCAGGGCGGGACACTGAAGCTTTCTTT. It codes for CASSLAGRDTEAFF.

The chain has TRBV20-1 and TRBJ2-1, with 9 nucleotides matching TRBD2. The CDR3 loop spans 19 amino acids. The germline CDR1 and CDR2 sequences are DFQATT and SNEGSKA (reference sequence). The CDR3 is CWGRDPSSGTNWPYNEQFF. The CDR3 nucleotides read TGCTGGGGTAGAGATCCCTCTAGCGGGACTAATTGGCCCTACAATGAGCAGTTCTTC.

This clonotype was seen ten or more times. This chain uses TRBV27 with TRBJ1-5, with TRBD1 as a possible D gene (5 bases). From germline, CDR1 is MNHEY and CDR2 SMNVEV (reference sequence). This CDR3 contains 18 residues. Trimming shortened V by 9 bases and J by 0 bases, and 24 bases separated the two germline ends. The CDR3 coding sequence is TGTGCCAGTCTCCCCAGGAGCGTGGGGGATGATAGCAATCAGCCCCAGCATTTT. Protein: CASLPRSVGDDSNQPQHF.

This clonotype was detected ten times or more. The rearrangement joins TRBV12-3 or TRBV12-4 to TRBJ1-1; tentative D call: TRBD1 (5 bases). The CDR3 covers 14 residues. The V end lost 7 bases, the J end lost 4 bases, and 16 bases lay between the germline ends. The CDR3 region is CASTPRDRVTEAFF. CDR3 DNA sequence: TGTGCCAGCACCCCCCGGGACCGAGTCACTGAAGCTTTCTTT.

As regards this clonotype: A much larger clone differs by one base, so this may be a read error. This chain links TRBV20-1 with TRBJ2-7; 9 nucleotides align to TRBD2. This CDR3 is built from 15 residues. The V and J ends lost 7 bases and 4 bases, in that order; junction bases with no gene match: 14. The germline gives CDR1 DFQATT, CDR2 SNEGSKA (reference sequence). The CDR3 DNA sequence: TGCAGTGGTAGCGGGAGAGAGGGGGCAGTATACGAGCAGTACTTC. This encodes CSGSGREGAVYEQYF.

In this sample, this clonotype turned up many times. The chain is built from TRBV3-1 and TRBJ2-5; no reliable D call. The germline V and J ends were trimmed by 0 bases and 4 bases, with 9 bases remaining between them. Germline CDR1 reads LGHDT; CDR2 reads YNNKEL (reference sequence). The CDR3 extends over 14 amino acids. CDR3 nucleotides: TGTGCCAGCAGCCAAGATCTGGCAGGAGAGACCCAGTACTTC. Residues: CASSQDLAGETQYF.

This clonotype was seen many times. The rearrangement links TRBV7-2 to TRBJ2-2, with 7 bases fitting TRBD2. The trim removed 2 bases at V and 3 bases at J, leaving 9 bases unmatched. The V gene's germline CDR1 is SGHTA and CDR2 FQGNSA. The CDR3 totals 17 residues. Here the CDR3 DNA reads TGTGCCAGCAGCTTAACTGCGGGGGAGACCTACACCGGGGAGCTGTTTTTT. Translation: CASSLTAGETYTGELFF.

This clonotype has a handful of counts. Compared with germline, one end of the junction differs, possibly owing to a read error. V and J are TRBV12-5 and TRBJ2-7; 7 positions match TRBD1. In germline, CDR1 is LGHNT, CDR2 FRNRAP. The CDR3 contains 16 residues. In nucleotides, the CDR3 is TGTGTTAGTGGTTTGGTACTAGGGACAGAGGACTACGAGCAGTACTTC. This encodes CVSGLVLGTEDYEQYF.

About this clonotype itself: Just one base apart from a much larger clone, this may be a read error. The rearrangement uses TRBV15 and TRBJ2-7; D gene unclear. Germline lookup yields CDR1 LNHNV and CDR2 YYDKDF (reference sequence). There are 15 residues in the CDR3. Written as DNA, the CDR3 is TGTGCCATCAGCAGAGTGGAACTCGATGGTAACGAGCAGTACTTC. This translates into CAISRVELDGNEQYF. The whole variable domain, remainder taken from reference TRBV15 and TRBJ2-7, is DAMVIQNPRYQVTQFGKPVTLSCSQTLNHNVMYWYQQKSSQAPKLLFHYYDKDFNNEADTPDNFQSRRPNTSFCFLDIRSPGLGDTAMYLCAISRVELDGNEQYFGPGTRLTVT.

This clonotype has ten or more counts. The chain couples TRBV27 to TRBJ2-5, with 13 bases lining up with TRBD2. J was trimmed by 1 base and V by 4 bases; bases with no gene match: 3. Germline CDR1 is MNHEY and CDR2 is SMNVEV (reference sequence). This CDR3 is built from 16 residues. The CDR3 spells CASSSGTSGVQETQYF. Here the CDR3 DNA reads TGTGCCAGCAGTTCGGGGACTAGCGGGGTCCAAGAGACCCAGTACTTC.

This rearrangement joins TRBV19 to TRBJ1-4; 7 bases line up with TRBD1. V lost 2 bases to trimming and J lost 2 bases; unmatched junction nucleotides: 2. Germline CDR1 is LNHDA and CDR2 is SQIVND (reference sequence). CDR3 size: 15 residues. CDR3 region: CASSIRDSTNEKLFF. CDR3 nucleotide sequence: TGTGCCAGTAGTATACGGGACAGCACTAATGAAAAACTGTTTTTT.

At least ten counts were recorded for this clonotype. This chain joins TRBV28 and TRBJ2-7, with TRBD1 matching 9 bases. Trimming removed 6 bases from V and 0 bases from J; junction bases left unmatched: 9. Germline-derived CDR1 and CDR2 are MDHEN and SYDVKM. The CDR3 length is 16 residues. CDR3 DNA sequence: TGTGCCAGCAGCCACAGGGGGCCGAGAAGCTCCTACGAGCAGTACTTC. Translating gives CASSHRGPRSSYEQYF. Filled out from reference TRBV28 and TRBJ2-7, the complete variable domain reads DVKVTQSSRYLVKRTGEKVFLECVQDMDHENMFWYRQDPGLGLRLIYFSYDVKMKEKGDIPEGYSVSREKKERFSLILESASTNQTSMYLCASSHRGPRSSYEQYFGPGTRLTVT.

This clonotype showed up many times. The rearrangement uses TRBV7-6 and TRBJ2-3, with D unclear. The germline V and J ends were trimmed by 1 base and 2 bases, with 10 bases remaining between them. This CDR3 contains 15 residues. Germline V gene sequence: CDR1 SGHVS, CDR2 FNYEAQ. The CDR3 DNA reads as TGTGCCAGCAGCTTAGGGGCCTCTTCCACAGATACGCAGTATTTT. This gives the protein CASSLGASSTDTQYF.

In its sample, this clonotype was seen many times. V and J are TRBV18 and TRBJ2-5, with 7 bases lining up with TRBD1. Germline V gene lookup returns CDR1 KGHSH and CDR2 LQKENI. This CDR3 spans 16 amino acids. The V segment lost 2 bases and the J segment 2 bases; nucleotides outside the gene matches: 8. CDR3 amino acids: CASSPIPGQLQETQYF. DNA of the CDR3: TGTGCCAGCTCACCAATTCCGGGACAGCTGCAAGAGACCCAGTACTTC.

In its sample, this clonotype was seen many times. This chain uses TRBV6-2 or TRBV6-3 with TRBJ2-7, with TRBD2 matching over 9 bases. The ends lost 8 bases at V and 8 bases at J; junction bases unmatched: 7. The germline V gene encodes CDR1 MNHEY and CDR2 SVGEGT. CDR3 length: 12 amino acids. The CDR3 DNA sequence: TGTGCCAGCGGAGCGGGAGGAGCCAAGCAGTACTTC. This codes for CASGAGGAKQYF.

Many counts were recorded for this clonotype. This rearrangement joins TRBV9 to TRBJ2-7, with TRBD1 matching 7 bases. The CDR3 extends over 13 amino acids. With 0 bases clipped from V and 7 bases from J, the junction kept 4 bases outside the gene matches. Per germline, CDR1 SGDLS and CDR2 YYNGEE. CDR3 coding DNA: TGTGCCAGCAGCGTAGATATCAGGGGGGAGCAGTACTTC. The encoded protein is CASSVDIRGEQYF.

Ten or more counts support this clonotype. This chain connects TRBV7-9 to TRBJ1-1, with D unclear. Between the trimmed V and J ends, which lost 1 base and 6 bases, there was a span of 6 bases. Germline assignment: CDR1 SEHNR and CDR2 FQNEAQ (reference sequence). The CDR3 is 12 residues long. This CDR3 is CASSLGVAEAFF. The DNA of the CDR3 is TGTGCCAGCAGCTTAGGGGTCGCTGAAGCTTTCTTT.

This clonotype was counted many times. The chain recombines TRBV12-3 or TRBV12-4 with TRBJ1-2, with D possibly TRBD1 on 5 matching bases. Trimming pared 3 bases from V and 7 bases from J, leaving 21 bases between. This CDR3 has 16 residues. CDR3 coding DNA: TGTGCCAGCAGTTTCGGACGGCTCGGGGGTCGTTCTGGCTACACCTTC. This gives the protein CASSFGRLGGRSGYTF.

The table lists this clonotype with many counts. The CDR3 loop is CSARGRHGELFF. CDR3 coding DNA: TGCAGTGCTAGGGGGCGGCACGGGGAGCTGTTTTTT. This chain connects TRBV20-1 to TRBJ2-2; perhaps TRBD1 as D (5 bases). Germline CDR1 DFQATT, CDR2 SNEGSKA (reference sequence). Trimming shortened V by 3 bases and J by 7 bases, and 9 bases separated the two germline ends. This CDR3 spans 12 amino acids.

This clonotype came up many times. This chain uses TRBV12-3 or TRBV12-4 with TRBJ1-4; D might be TRBD1 (5 bases). The CDR3 extends over 17 amino acids. V was cut by 2 bases and J by 1 base, with 14 bases left in between. The CDR3 sequence is CASSLTAGQGTNEKLFF. CDR3 coding DNA: TGTGCCAGCAGTTTAACCGCAGGGCAGGGAACTAATGAAAAACTGTTTTTT.

At least ten counts were recorded for this clonotype. This chain uses TRBV12-3 or TRBV12-4 with TRBJ2-7; 9 bases fit TRBD2. CDR3 length: 14 amino acids. After removal of 8 bases from V and 2 bases from J, the junction contained 7 bases not matched to a gene. CDR3 in amino acids: CASAREGLAYEQYF. CDR3 nucleotides: TGTGCCAGCGCGCGGGAGGGTCTGGCCTACGAGCAGTACTTC.

This clonotype was seen at least ten times. The genes are TRBV4-2 and TRBJ2-1; 8 nucleotides line up with TRBD2. V was clipped by 2 bases and J by 9 bases; unmatched bases: 12. The CDR3 consists of 16 residues. From germline, CDR1 is LGHNA and CDR2 YNFKEQ. The chain's CDR3 is CASSQYSGTATGEQFF. The CDR3 nucleotides read TGTGCCAGCAGCCAATATAGCGGGACCGCTACGGGTGAGCAGTTCTTC.